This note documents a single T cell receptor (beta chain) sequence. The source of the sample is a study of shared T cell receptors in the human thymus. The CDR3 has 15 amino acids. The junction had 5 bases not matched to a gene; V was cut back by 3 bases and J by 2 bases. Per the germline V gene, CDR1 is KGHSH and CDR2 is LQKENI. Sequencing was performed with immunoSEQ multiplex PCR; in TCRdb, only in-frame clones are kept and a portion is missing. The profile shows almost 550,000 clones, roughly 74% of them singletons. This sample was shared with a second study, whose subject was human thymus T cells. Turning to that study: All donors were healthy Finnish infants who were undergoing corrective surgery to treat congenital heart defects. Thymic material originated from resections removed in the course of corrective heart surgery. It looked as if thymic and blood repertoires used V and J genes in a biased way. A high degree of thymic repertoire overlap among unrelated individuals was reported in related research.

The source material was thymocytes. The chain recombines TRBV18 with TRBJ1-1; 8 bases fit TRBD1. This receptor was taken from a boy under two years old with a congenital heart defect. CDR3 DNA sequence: TGTGCCAGCTCACCCGAGACAGGGGAAAACACTGAAGCTTTCTTT. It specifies CASSPETGENTEAFF.